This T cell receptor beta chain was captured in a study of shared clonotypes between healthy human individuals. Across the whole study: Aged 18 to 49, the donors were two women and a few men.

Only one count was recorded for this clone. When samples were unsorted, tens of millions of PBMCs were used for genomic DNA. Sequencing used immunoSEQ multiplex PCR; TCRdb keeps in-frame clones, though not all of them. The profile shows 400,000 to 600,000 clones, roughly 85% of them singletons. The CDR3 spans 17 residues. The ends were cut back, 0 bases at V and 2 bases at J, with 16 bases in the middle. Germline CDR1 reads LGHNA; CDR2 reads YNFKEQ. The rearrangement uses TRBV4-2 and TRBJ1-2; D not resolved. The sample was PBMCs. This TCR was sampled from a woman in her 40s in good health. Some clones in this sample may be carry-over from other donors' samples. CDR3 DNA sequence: TGTGCCAGCAGCCAAGATCGTCGGTCTGGAGTCAACTATGGCTACACCTTC. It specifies CASSQDRRSGVNYGYTF.